A selection of T cell receptor beta chains follows, all from one sample in a study of CD4 T cells in relation to SARS-CoV-2 and coronaviruses. Assay used: immunoSEQ multiplex PCR; TCRdb lists only in-frame clones, some missing. The sample lists 65,000 or so clones; around 87% were seen once. The sample consisted of memory CD4+ T cells from PBMCs. Receptors were obtained from a human donor in good health. CDR3s include the opening cysteine and the closing phenylalanine or tryptophan. The order of the fields is D gene, V gene, clone size, J gene, CDR3 protein, CDR3 DNA. D genes are given only for firm matches. Size is omitted from some rows. Given values are once, few, many or a class for expanded clones.

D gene: NA
V gene: TRBV19
clone size: NA
J gene: TRBJ1-6
CDR3 protein: CASSMLGANSPLHF
CDR3 DNA: TGTGCCAGTAGTATGCTGGGAGCGAATTCACCCCTCCACTTT

D gene: TRBD1
V gene: TRBV5-1
clone size: NA
J gene: TRBJ1-5
CDR3 protein: CASRTGVNQPQHF
CDR3 DNA: TGCGCCAGCAGGACAGGGGTCAATCAGCCCCAGCATTTT

D gene: NA
V gene: TRBV6-5
clone size: NA
J gene: TRBJ1-5
CDR3 protein: CASRLALNQPQHF
CDR3 DNA: TGTGCCAGCAGGCTCGCCCTCAATCAGCCCCAGCATTTT

D gene: NA
V gene: TRBV12-5
clone size: once
J gene: TRBJ1-1
CDR3 protein: CASGPGYLRKAFF
CDR3 DNA: TGTGCTAGTGGGCCCGGCTACCTTAGGAAAGCTTTCTTT

D gene: TRBD1
V gene: TRBV6-5
clone size: NA
J gene: TRBJ2-7
CDR3 protein: CASSRQGQGSEQYF
CDR3 DNA: TGTGCCAGCAGTCGACAGGGGCAAGGGAGCGAGCAGTACTTC

D gene: NA
V gene: TRBV6-5
clone size: NA
J gene: TRBJ2-3
CDR3 protein: CASRVSPSTDTQYF
CDR3 DNA: TGTGCCAGCAGGGTTTCCCCAAGCACAGATACGCAGTATTTT

D gene: TRBD1
V gene: TRBV6-5
clone size: NA
J gene: TRBJ1-2
CDR3 protein: CASRAQGVDGYTF
CDR3 DNA: TGTGCCAGCAGAGCCCAGGGGGTAGATGGCTACACCTTC

D gene: TRBD1
V gene: TRBV27
clone size: NA
J gene: TRBJ2-7
CDR3 protein: CASSLYFGTASNF
CDR3 DNA: TGTGCCAGCAGTTTATATTTCGGGACAGCCAGTAACTTC

D gene: NA
V gene: TRBV18
clone size: NA
J gene: TRBJ2-7
CDR3 protein: CASSRDGGSYEQYF
CDR3 DNA: TGTGCCAGCTCAAGGGACGGAGGATCCTACGAGCAGTACTTC

D gene: TRBD2
V gene: TRBV10-2
clone size: NA
J gene: TRBJ2-3
CDR3 protein: CASSPGTSGVAQYF
CDR3 DNA: TGCGCCAGCAGCCCCGGGACTAGCGGTGTCGCGCAGTATTTT

D gene: NA
V gene: TRBV10-3
clone size: NA
J gene: TRBJ2-7
CDR3 protein: CAISEGPLGTYEQYF
CDR3 DNA: TGTGCCATCAGTGAGGGGCCCTTGGGAACCTACGAGCAGTACTTC

D gene: TRBD1
V gene: TRBV28
clone size: once
J gene: TRBJ1-2
CDR3 protein: CASSPGQGYYGYTF
CDR3 DNA: TGTGCCAGCAGTCCCGGACAGGGCTACTATGGCTACACCTTC

D gene: NA
V gene: TRBV24-1
clone size: NA
J gene: TRBJ1-1
CDR3 protein: CATSLGSGTEAFF
CDR3 DNA: TGTGCCACCAGTCTGGGGAGCGGCACTGAAGCTTTCTTT

D gene: NA
V gene: TRBV30
clone size: NA
J gene: TRBJ2-7
CDR3 protein: CAWRRDRVYEQYF
CDR3 DNA: TGTGCCTGGAGGCGGGACCGAGTCTACGAGCAGTACTTC

D gene: TRBD1
V gene: TRBV7-2
clone size: NA
J gene: TRBJ2-7
CDR3 protein: CASSPLWGQGNYEQYF
CDR3 DNA: TGTGCCAGCAGTCCCCTTTGGGGACAGGGGAACTACGAGCAGTACTTC

D gene: NA
V gene: TRBV7-9
clone size: few
J gene: TRBJ1-2
CDR3 protein: CASSLAGGQGYTF
CDR3 DNA: TGTGCCAGCAGCTTAGCGGGGGGTCAAGGCTACACCTTC

D gene: TRBD2
V gene: TRBV7-3
clone size: NA
J gene: TRBJ2-1
CDR3 protein: CASSLAGGPADYNEQFF
CDR3 DNA: TGTGCCAGCAGCTTAGCGGGGGGGCCGGCCGACTACAATGAGCAGTTCTTC

D gene: TRBD1
V gene: TRBV6-2/TRBV6-3
clone size: few
J gene: TRBJ1-2
CDR3 protein: CASSYTDRDDGYTF
CDR3 DNA: TGTGCCAGCAGTTACACCGACAGGGATGACGGCTACACCTTC

D gene: NA
V gene: TRBV6-9
clone size: NA
J gene: TRBJ2-2
CDR3 protein: CASSAGQNTGELFF
CDR3 DNA: TGTGCCAGCAGTGCCGGGCAGAACACCGGGGAGCTGTTTTTT

D gene: NA
V gene: TRBV11-2
clone size: NA
J gene: TRBJ2-5
CDR3 protein: CASSVPGQQETQYF
CDR3 DNA: TGTGCCAGCAGCGTACCGGGCCAACAAGAGACCCAGTACTTC

D gene: NA
V gene: TRBV5-6
clone size: NA
J gene: TRBJ2-4
CDR3 protein: CASSRGEPSHIQYF
CDR3 DNA: TGTGCCAGCAGCCGAGGGGAGCCCTCCCACATTCAGTACTTC